This TCR beta chain was recorded in a study of cytomegalovirus exposure and HLA in healthy donors (dated by TCRdb to the late 2010s). With regard to the full study: The approximately 710 repertoires of the first cohort and the approximately 130 validation repertoires were produced on the same platform, according to a later analysis. The aim of the study was to test whether cataloging public T cell receptors could identify signatures of past pathogen exposure. To predict cytomegalovirus infection status, the study brought together high-throughput TCR immunosequencing, statistical association of individual TCRs with disease status, and machine learning. In addition to the first cohort of 666 subjects, a separate validation cohort of 100 to 150 different subjects was used.

This clone was counted between two and nine times. Its recognized antigen is unknown. Base qualities are not at hand, and no much larger clone is one base apart. The method behind the library was the immunoSEQ multiplex PCR assay. The original methods were these. A statistical classification framework was developed to diagnose cytomegalovirus status using the catalog of TCR beta chain sequences. This immuneACCESS table, as held by TCRdb, lists in-frame sequences with V and J called but not all clones. Of the missing ones, under half trace to an unresolved V gene in checked studies; the others have no known cause. D and trimming come from the DNA, and the V and J calls and clone size come from that table. Present in this sample are roughly 120,000 clones, more than 70% of which were seen just once. 2% to 2.5% of the sample comes from the top ten. On the study overall, not on this receptor specifically: In vitro tests confirmed that a few of the cytomegalovirus-associated TCR beta chains recognize cytomegalovirus antigens. While some public TCRs were present in many individuals, most TCR sequences turned up only very rarely across donors. In a later analysis, TCRs clustered in the first cohort were found to also tend to co-occur in the roughly 120 validation repertoires, with 94% of cluster scores above 0. Cytomegalovirus status was reported to be diagnosed by the classifier with high specificity and sensitivity in both the original and validation cohorts. The authors suggested that the approach could potentially be extended to other disease states and immunological phenotypes. A total of roughly 160 TCR beta chains were listed by the study as associated with cytomegalovirus. A later analysis had no HLA typing for the validation cohort, so co-occurrence there was scored across all 130 or so repertoires.

The donors were included in the validation cohort of approximately 120 subjects, a group kept apart from the 666-subject first cohort. The CDR3 contains 14 residues, cysteine and phenylalanine counted. Just CDR3 DNA is preserved here, 42 bases in frame from base 1. V is trimmed back by 4 bases and J by 5 bases, and the junction contains 4 bases that no gene match accounts for. Via the germline V gene, CDR1 is SGHRS and CDR2 YFSETQ. The receptor was derived from a woman between 25 and 40 years old in good health and CMV-seronegative. Recombination joined TRBV5-1 with TRBJ2-3; the central 10 bases match TRBD1. Sequenced input: PBMCs. The CDR3 sequence is CASSQGQGGDTQYF. The nucleotide sequence is given as TGCGCCAGCAGCCAAGGACAGGGGGGAGATACGCAGTATTTT. With the portions outside the CDR3 filled from the reference TRBV5-1 and TRBJ2-3 genes, the complete variable region becomes KAGVTQTPRYLIKTRGQQVTLSCSPISGHRSVSWYQQTPGQGLQFLFEYFSETQRNKGNFPGRFSGRQFSNSRSEMNVSTLELGDSALYLCASSQGQGGDTQYFGPGTRLTVL.